One and the same sample provided the 31 T cell receptor beta chains below, sequenced in a study of regulatory T cells in long-lasting Graves disease. The TCR beta library used iRepertoire HTBI primers with Arm-PCR amplification of CDR3. TCRdb reanalysed the multiplex PCR reads using MiXCR and keeps one entry per CDR3 protein. The sample carries about 560,000 distinct CDR3 sequences, roughly 15% recorded once. Sample time point: newly diagnosed GD, antithyroid drugs for less than 3 months. The TCR library was made from RNA extracted from PBMCs. The sample was also reused in another study, on T cells in Graves' hyperthyroidism and ophthalmopathy.

The material sequenced was peripheral blood mononuclear cells (PBMCs), taken at new diagnosis, from a patient treated with antithyroid drugs. These receptor sequences come from a man younger than 35 with Graves disease.

The rearrangement joins TRBV5-1 to TRBJ2-6; 7 bases align to TRBD1. CDR3 length equals 18 residues. V gave up 0 bases and J gave up 2 bases; unmatched junction bases: 8. In germline, CDR1 is SGHRS, CDR2 YFSETQ. CDR3 protein: CASSLDRRTGPGANVLTF. The CDR3 nucleotides read TGCGCCAGCAGCTTGGATAGAAGGACAGGCCCTGGGGCCAACGTCCTGACTTTC.

This clonotype was detected many times. The rearrangement joins TRBV27 to TRBJ1-4; TRBD1 matches 7 bases. CDR3 length: 16 amino acids. Germline-derived CDR1 and CDR2 are MNHEY and SMNVEV (reference sequence). J lost 1 base, V lost 5 bases, and 7 bases had no gene match. The CDR3 DNA reads as TGTGCCAGCAGTGGCCGACAGGGCAGAACTAATGAAAAACTGTTTTTT. Its translation is CASSGRQGRTNEKLFF.

V gene TRBV7-3 combines with J gene TRBJ1-2; 12 nucleotides agree with TRBD1. CDR1 SGHTA and CDR2 FQGTGA come from the germline V gene. The CDR3 contains 16 residues. Trimming at V came to 5 bases and at J to 8 bases, leaving 12 bases not matched to a gene. CDR3 protein: CASSERPGQGAGGYTF. The CDR3 coding sequence is TGTGCCAGCAGCGAGAGACCGGGACAGGGGGCTGGCGGCTACACCTTC.

The rearrangement uses TRBV9 and TRBJ1-4, with D maybe TRBD1 (5 bases). CDR1 is SGDLS, CDR2 YYNGEE, per germline. V dropped 2 bases and J dropped 1 base, with 9 bases sitting between them. CDR3 length equals 15 residues. In DNA, the CDR3 is TGTGCCAGCAGCGTCGGGACCGAAACTAATGAAAAACTGTTTTTT. Amino acid sequence: CASSVGTETNEKLFF.

This clonotype has a handful of counts. The genes are TRBV18 and TRBJ2-1; no reliable D call. CDR1 and CDR2 (germline): KGHSH, LQKENI. The CDR3 is made up of 14 amino acids. The V gene lost 6 bases and the J gene lost 0 bases, with 9 bases spanning the gap. The CDR3 region has the DNA TGTGCCAGCTCCGACTCCAGCTCCTACAATGAGCAGTTCTTC. It encodes CASSDSSSYNEQFF. The full variable domain, completed using reference TRBV18 and TRBJ2-1, is NAGVMQNPRHLVRRRGQEARLRCSPMKGHSHVYWYRQLPEEGLKFMVYLQKENIIDESGMPKERFSAEFPKEGPSILRIQQVVRGDSAAYFCASSDSSSYNEQFFGPGTRLTVL.

The V call is TRBV20-1, the J call TRBJ2-1; 7 bases are a match to TRBD1. The CDR3 consists of 15 residues. Trimming removed 2 bases from V and 4 bases from J; junction bases left unmatched: 8. The germline CDR1 and CDR2 sequences are DFQATT and SNEGSKA (reference sequence). The CDR3 sequence is CSARQPDRVYNEQFF. The CDR3 nucleotides read TGCAGTGCTAGACAACCCGACAGGGTGTACAATGAGCAGTTCTTC.

This clonotype came up many times. The CDR3 nucleotides are TGTGCCGGAAAGACGGATTATAATTCACCCCTCCACTTT. Residues: CAGKTDYNSPLHF. V usage is TRBV2 and J usage is TRBJ1-6, with D unresolved. CDR1 is SNHLY and CDR2 is FYNNEI in the germline V gene. This CDR3 spans 13 amino acids. Trimming pared 11 bases from V and 4 bases from J, leaving 12 bases between.

This clonotype was seen many times. The CDR3 loop is CASSPIAGGPGEQFF. CDR3 bases: TGTGCCAGCAGTCCCATAGCGGGAGGGCCGGGTGAGCAGTTCTTC. The rearrangement uses TRBV27 and TRBJ2-1, with 11 bases matching TRBD2. The CDR3 has 15 amino acids. Germline V CDR1 and CDR2: MNHEY, SMNVEV (reference sequence). With V trimmed by 5 bases and J by 9 bases, 9 bases remained unmatched.

This clonotype was detected many times. Here the CDR3 reads CASSIDRGGTEAFF. The CDR3 DNA reads as TGTGCCAGCAGCATCGACAGGGGAGGTACTGAAGCTTTCTTT. V is TRBV2 and J is TRBJ1-1, with 8 bases identical to TRBD1. V shed 6 bases, J shed 5 bases, and the junction held 8 bases outside the gene matches. This CDR3 comprises 14 residues. Germline values: CDR1 SNHLY, CDR2 FYNNEI.

This clonotype was seen more than once but under ten times. The chain links TRBV9 to TRBJ2-3, with 10 bases lining up with TRBD2. J was trimmed by 1 base and V by 0 bases; bases with no gene match: 5. The CDR3 consists of 17 residues. The germline V gene encodes CDR1 SGDLS and CDR2 YYNGEE. The CDR3 loop is CASSVAASGSGTDTQYF. CDR3 bases: TGTGCCAGCAGCGTAGCTGCTAGCGGGAGTGGCACAGATACGCAGTATTTT. Supplemented by reference TRBV9 and TRBJ2-3, the full variable domain reads DSGVTQTPKHLITATGQRVTLRCSPRSGDLSVYWYQQSLDQGLQFLIQYYNGEERAKGNILERFSAQQFPDLHSELNLSSLELGDSALYFCASSVAASGSGTDTQYFGPGTRLTVL.

This clonotype has a handful of counts. The rearrangement joins TRBV5-1 to TRBJ1-3; D uncertain. The CDR3 runs 14 residues. Germline CDR1 is SGHRS and CDR2 is YFSETQ. V shed 4 bases and J shed 3 bases, with 11 bases lying between them. This CDR3 reads CASSLGTNGNTIYF. The DNA for the CDR3 is TGCGCCAGCAGCCTCGGAACCAATGGAAACACCATATATTTT.

In this sample, this clonotype turned up a few times. V gene TRBV5-1 combines with J gene TRBJ1-2, with TRBD1 identical over 9 bases. Germline V lookup: CDR1 SGHRS, CDR2 YFSETQ. The V segment lost 4 bases and the J segment 4 bases; nucleotides outside the gene matches: 5. This CDR3 contains 14 residues. This CDR3 reads CASSTGGRSYGYTF. DNA for the CDR3: TGCGCCAGCAGCACAGGGGGCCGCAGCTATGGCTACACCTTC.

This clonotype was seen many times. The genes are TRBV12-3 or TRBV12-4 and TRBJ2-3; D gene uncertain. There are 15 residues in the CDR3. V was clipped by 2 bases and J by 4 bases, with 13 bases between them. The CDR3 spells CASSLYNRQADTQYF. CDR3 DNA: TGTGCCAGCAGTTTATATAATCGGCAGGCAGATACGCAGTATTTT.

This clonotype has ten or more counts. The V gene is TRBV29-1, the J gene TRBJ2-5; either TRBD1 or TRBD2 may supply D (5 bases each). Looked up from germline, CDR1 is SQVTM and CDR2 is ANQGSEA. This CDR3 has 10 residues. V was cut by 4 bases and J by 5 bases, with 5 bases left in between. The CDR3 reads CSVGGETQYF. The CDR3 nucleotides read TGCAGCGTTGGGGGGGAGACCCAGTACTTC.

At least ten counts were recorded for this clonotype. This chain links TRBV5-1 with TRBJ2-1; TRBD2 agrees at 10 bases. This CDR3 is built from 17 residues. The germline V gene encodes CDR1 SGHRS and CDR2 YFSETQ. The V and J ends lost 5 bases and 2 bases, in that order; junction bases with no gene match: 10. The CDR3 spells CASSRNLLAGAYNEQFF. Written as DNA, the CDR3 is TGCGCCAGCAGTCGGAACCTCCTAGCGGGAGCCTACAATGAGCAGTTCTTC.

The chain is built from TRBV3-1 and TRBJ2-2; TRBD2 aligns across 7 bases. The CDR3 is 15 residues long. The J segment lost 5 bases and the V segment lost 2 bases, leaving 5 bases of the junction unmatched. Germline assignment: CDR1 LGHDT and CDR2 YNNKEL (reference sequence). The DNA for the CDR3 is TGTGCCAGCAGCCAAACGGGAGGTTCAACCGGGGAGCTGTTTTTT. It translates to CASSQTGGSTGELFF.

This clonotype was recorded many times. The chain is built from TRBV28 and TRBJ1-4, with TRBD1 as a possible D gene (6 bases). The germline gives CDR1 MDHEN, CDR2 SYDVKM. Trimming stripped 7 bases from V and 7 bases from J, with 16 bases between. CDR3 length equals 14 residues. The CDR3 DNA follows: TGTGCCAGCAATAGAGGGGGGATGAGTGAAAAACTGTTTTTT. Encoded protein: CASNRGGMSEKLFF.

The chain links TRBV15 to TRBJ2-7, with D hard to call. Trimming took off 0 bases at V and 1 base at J, with 7 bases between the two ends. Germline V gene sequence: CDR1 LNHNV, CDR2 YYDKDF (reference sequence). The CDR3 is 14 amino acids. Written as DNA, the CDR3 is TGTGCCACCAGCAGAGATTCCGGGTCCTACGAGCAGTACTTC. Protein sequence: CATSRDSGSYEQYF.

In this sample, this clonotype turned up many times. The chain carries TRBV30 and TRBJ1-5; D is undetermined. Germline values: CDR1 GTSNPN, CDR2 SVGIG (reference sequence). The V end was cut by 5 bases, the J end by 0 bases, with 11 bases between. This CDR3 contains 14 residues. CDR3 loop: CAWEGDGSNQPQHF. The CDR3 DNA reads as TGTGCCTGGGAGGGAGACGGTAGCAATCAGCCCCAGCATTTT.

This clonotype has a count of ten or more. The V and J genes are TRBV2 and TRBJ2-1; TRBD2 is a possible D gene (6 bases). The CDR3 sequence is 11 residues long. Germline V gives CDR1 SNHLY, CDR2 FYNNEI. The V and J ends lost 9 bases and 6 bases respectively, with 9 bases between them. The CDR3 bases are TGTGCCAGAAGACTAGGCAATGAGCAGTTCTTC. Protein sequence: CARRLGNEQFF.

The gene calls are TRBV27 and TRBJ2-7; TRBD1 matches at 7 bases. CDR1 is MNHEY and CDR2 is SMNVEV in the germline V gene (reference sequence). The trim removed 4 bases at V and 4 bases at J, leaving 7 bases unmatched. This CDR3 is 14 amino acids long. CDR3 in DNA: TGTGCCAGCAGTTACAGGGGACCCCTTTACGAGCAGTACTTC. Encoded protein: CASSYRGPLYEQYF.

This clonotype was counted between two and nine times. At one end, the junction sequence differs from germline, possibly due to a read error. V usage is TRBV6-2 or TRBV6-3 and J usage is TRBJ2-7, with 8 bases aligning to TRBD2. The CDR3 is 15 residues long. Germline V gene sequence: CDR1 MNHEY, CDR2 SVGEGT. CDR3 DNA: TGTGCCAGCAGTGACTCGGCGGGAGGATCCTACGAGCAGTACTTC. It is translated as CASSDSAGGSYEQYF.

This clonotype was counted at least ten times. The chain has TRBV28 and TRBJ2-1, with 8 bases that match TRBD2. This CDR3 is 16 amino acids long. V shed 6 bases and J 6 bases; nucleotides not matched to a gene: 13. Looked up from germline, CDR1 is MDHEN and CDR2 is SYDVKM. CDR3 in amino acids: CASRLAGPLAGNEQFF. In DNA form, the CDR3 reads TGTGCCAGCAGGCTGGCCGGACCCCTAGCGGGCAATGAGCAGTTCTTC.

The table lists this clonotype with a few counts. The V call is TRBV15, the J call TRBJ2-1, with TRBD1 as a possible D gene (6 bases). Germline lookup yields CDR1 LNHNV and CDR2 YYDKDF (reference sequence). This CDR3 has 17 residues. V was shortened by 5 bases and J by 2 bases, with 19 bases between the two germline ends. CDR3 sequence reads: CATSDSAGDIPYNEQFF. DNA for the CDR3: TGTGCCACCAGCGATTCCGCAGGGGACATTCCCTACAATGAGCAGTTCTTC. Supplemented by reference TRBV15 and TRBJ2-1, the full variable domain reads DAMVIQNPRYQVTQFGKPVTLSCSQTLNHNVMYWYQQKSSQAPKLLFHYYDKDFNNEADTPDNFQSRRPNTSFCFLDIRSPGLGDTAMYLCATSDSAGDIPYNEQFFGPGTRLTVL.

This clonotype has at least ten counts. This chain connects TRBV2 to TRBJ2-3, with D possibly TRBD2 on 6 matching bases. CDR1 and CDR2 from the germline V gene are SNHLY and FYNNEI. Trimming shortened V by 6 bases and J by 2 bases, and 18 bases separated the two germline ends. The length of the CDR3 is 16 residues. The CDR3 nucleotides are TGTGCCAGCAGGGGTGGACTATTAGGCCTCACAGATACGCAGTATTTT. Translated, it gives CASRGGLLGLTDTQYF.

This clonotype was detected ten times or more. The chain links TRBV30 to TRBJ1-3; D possibly corresponds to TRBD1 (5 bases). Per germline, CDR1 GTSNPN and CDR2 SVGIG (reference sequence). The CDR3 is 13 residues long. V dropped 7 bases and J dropped 0 bases, with 10 bases sitting between them. CDR3 sequence (DNA): TGTGCCTTAATTCAGGGCTCTGGAAACACCATATATTTT. It encodes CALIQGSGNTIYF. The full variable domain, with the rest looked up from reference TRBV30 and TRBJ1-3, is SQTIHQWPATLVQPVGSPLSLECTVEGTSNPNLYWYRQAAGRGLQLLFYSVGIGQISSEVPQNLSASRPQDRQFILSSKKLLLSDSGFYLCALIQGSGNTIYFGEGSWLTVV.

This sequence joins TRBV20-1 and TRBJ1-5; unclear D gene. The V end lost 0 bases, the J end lost 1 base, and 16 bases lay between the germline ends. The CDR3 spans 17 residues. Germline CDR1 and CDR2: DFQATT and SNEGSKA (reference sequence). The CDR3 sequence is CSARDYYGRASNQPQHF. The CDR3 nucleotides read TGCAGTGCTAGAGATTACTATGGTAGGGCAAGCAATCAGCCCCAGCATTTT.

This clonotype was seen repeatedly, ten times or more. The rearrangement uses TRBV5-8 and TRBJ1-1, with a tentative D call TRBD1 (5 bases). Germline V gene sequence: CDR1 SGHTS, CDR2 YDEGEE. Trimming shortened V by 1 base and J by 6 bases, and 13 bases separated the two germline ends. The CDR3 runs to 14 residues. CDR3 DNA sequence: TGTGCCAGCAGCTTGACGGGGCAGGGCCCTGAAGCTTTCTTT. This codes for CASSLTGQGPEAFF.

This clonotype was found many times. The V call is TRBV7-3, the J call TRBJ2-1; 9 bases fit TRBD2. This CDR3 contains 15 residues. Looked up from germline, CDR1 is SGHTA and CDR2 is FQGTGA. V gave up 5 bases and J gave up 3 bases; unmatched junction bases: 5. In nucleotides, the CDR3 is TGTGCCAGCAGCCCGCTAGCGGGAAGCTACAATGAGCAGTTCTTC. It encodes CASSPLAGSYNEQFF. Full variable domain (remainder filled in from reference TRBV7-3 and TRBJ2-1): GAGVSQTPSNKVTEKGKYVELRCDPISGHTALYWYRQSLGQGPEFLIYFQGTGAADDSGLPNDRFFAVRPEGSVSTLKIQRTERGDSAVYLCASSPLAGSYNEQFFGPGTRLTVL.

This clonotype was counted at least ten times. The chain recombines TRBV7-9 with TRBJ2-7, with a tentative D call TRBD1 (6 bases). Per germline, CDR1 SEHNR and CDR2 FQNEAQ (reference sequence). CDR3 size: 14 residues. Trimming pared 5 bases from V and 0 bases from J, leaving 11 bases between. The CDR3 sequence is CASSHRDNSYEQYF. The CDR3 coding sequence is TGTGCCAGCAGCCACCGGGACAACTCCTACGAGCAGTACTTC.

The table lists this clonotype with many counts. The V call is TRBV15, the J call TRBJ2-5, with 7 positions matching TRBD2. The V segment lost 0 bases and the J segment 4 bases; nucleotides outside the gene matches: 8. CDR1 LNHNV and CDR2 YYDKDF come from the germline V gene (reference sequence). The CDR3 is 16 residues long. Here the CDR3 DNA reads TGTGCCACCAGCAGAGAAGCTGCGGGAGTCGCAGAGACCCAGTACTTC. Encoded protein: CATSREAAGVAETQYF.